The T cell receptor (beta chain) under discussion was sequenced for a study of T cell repertoires in cytomegalovirus infection. A single record per CDR3 protein comes from TCRdb applying MiXCR to the reads. The sample lists some 920,000 distinct CDR3 sequences; around a third were seen once. The germline CDR1 and CDR2 sequences are MNHEY and SMNVEV (reference sequence). V shed 8 bases, J shed 0 bases, and the junction held 8 bases outside the gene matches. CDR3 length equals 15 residues. As for this clonotype: Antigen specificity is unknown.

Study results and caveats: CMV carriers with the relevant HLA were identified by cumulative public TCR beta family frequency.

Sample: cultured CD8+ T cells from PBMCs, taken from culture after CMV antigen stimulation. This TCR was sampled from a human donor in good health (CMV status not recorded). Some clones in this sample may be carry-over from other donors' samples. The chain couples TRBV27 to TRBJ2-3; 7 positions agree with TRBD2. The CDR3 DNA sequence: TGTGCCAGCTTGCCGGGAGGTGCTAGCACAGATACGCAGTATTTT. Translating gives CASLPGGASTDTQYF.